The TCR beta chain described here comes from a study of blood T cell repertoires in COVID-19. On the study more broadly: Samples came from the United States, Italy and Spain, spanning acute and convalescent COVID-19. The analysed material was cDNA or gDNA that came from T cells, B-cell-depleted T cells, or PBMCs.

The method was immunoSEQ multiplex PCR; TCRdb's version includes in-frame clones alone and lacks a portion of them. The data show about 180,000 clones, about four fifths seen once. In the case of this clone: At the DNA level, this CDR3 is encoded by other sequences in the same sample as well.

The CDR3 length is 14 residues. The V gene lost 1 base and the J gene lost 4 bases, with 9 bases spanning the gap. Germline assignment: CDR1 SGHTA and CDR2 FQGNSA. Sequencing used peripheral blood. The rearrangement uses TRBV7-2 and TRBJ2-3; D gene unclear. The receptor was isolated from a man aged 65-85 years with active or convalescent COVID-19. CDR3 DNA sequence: TGTGCCAGCAGCTTAGGTCTAGAAGCAGATACGCAGTATTTT. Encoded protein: CASSLGLEADTQYF.